This T cell receptor (beta chain) derives from a study of response to subunit inactivated influenza vaccine. CDR1 SGHTA and CDR2 FQGNSA come from the germline V gene. The CDR3 has 16 residues. Trimming removed 5 bases from V and 9 bases from J; junction bases left unmatched: 10. TCRdb called the RT-PCR reads again in MiXCR, with one record for every CDR3 protein. The sample has hundreds of thousands of distinct CDR3 sequences, roughly 18% seen once; the top ten hold around 9.9%. This clonotype was counted only a few times. Antigen: not known. Study-level results: Only a handful of new T cells, the authors suggested, are recruited with each seasonal influenza vaccination.

The receptor's source is a man between 50 and 59 years old who received an inactivated influenza vaccine. The specimen was PBMCs from blood, collected roughly 5 days after vaccination. V is TRBV7-2 and J is TRBJ1-6, with TRBD1 matching 10 bases. CDR3 DNA sequence: TGTGCCAGCAGCACGCTGACAGGGGGCTTAGTTTCACCCCTCCACTTT. Translation: CASSTLTGGLVSPLHF.